These 32 T cell receptor beta chains were all obtained from the same sample, sequenced in a study of shared clonotypes between healthy human individuals. Profiling relied on immunoSEQ multiplex PCR, and the TCRdb table lists in-frame clones only, not all of them. This table has around 690,000 clones, around 91% appearing once. Sequencing was carried out using memory CD8+ T cells from PBMCs. Subset denoted: CD45RO+ cells pooled with CCR7-negative TemRA cells. The origin of the receptors is a young man in good health. Some clones in this sample may be carry-over from other donors' samples.

The chain recombines TRBV5-1 with TRBJ2-1, with D uncertain. Germline lookup yields CDR1 SGHRS and CDR2 YFSETQ. The length of the CDR3 is 14 residues. The V gene lost 0 bases and the J gene lost 6 bases, with 10 bases spanning the gap. The DNA of the CDR3 is TGCGCCAGCAGCTTGGTGGGTACAAGCAATGAGCAGTTCTTC. Its translation is CASSLVGTSNEQFF.

The chain has TRBV5-6 and TRBJ2-7; TRBD1 is a possible D gene (5 bases). The ends were cut back, 2 bases at V and 0 bases at J, with 12 bases in the middle. The CDR3 is made up of 15 amino acids. From germline, CDR1 is SGHDT and CDR2 YYEEEE. CDR3 DNA sequence: TGTGCCAGCAGCTTCCCGACTGGGGCCTCCTACGAGCAGTACTTC. This encodes CASSFPTGASYEQYF.

V gene TRBV28 combines with J gene TRBJ1-1; a possible D gene is TRBD1 (5 bases). Germline lookup yields CDR1 MDHEN and CDR2 SYDVKM. The CDR3 covers 14 residues. V gave up 5 bases and J gave up 3 bases, with 13 bases separating them. The CDR3 region is CASSTLGGDTEAFF. The CDR3 DNA reads as TGTGCCAGCAGTACTCTGGGGGGGGACACTGAAGCTTTCTTT.

The chain couples TRBV7-9 to TRBJ1-3; D not certain. Trimming cost V 5 bases and J 0 bases, with 11 bases left between them. In germline, CDR1 is SEHNR, CDR2 FQNEAQ (reference sequence). The CDR3 is 15 amino acids. The CDR3 reads CASSLVASSGNTIYF. The CDR3 DNA sequence: TGTGCCAGCAGCCTTGTAGCATCCTCTGGAAACACCATATATTTT.

This rearrangement joins TRBV9 to TRBJ1-1; tentatively, D is TRBD1 (6 bases). Germline-derived CDR1 and CDR2 are SGDLS and YYNGEE. This CDR3 has 17 amino acids. The ends were cut back, 2 bases at V and 5 bases at J, with 22 bases in the middle. The CDR3 is CASSVWDTNPKGTEAFF. As DNA, the CDR3 is TGTGCCAGCAGCGTGTGGGACACCAACCCCAAAGGGACTGAAGCTTTCTTT.

The chain recombines TRBV7-9 with TRBJ2-2, with TRBD1 matching 8 bases. This CDR3 contains 15 residues. Germline CDR1 and CDR2: SEHNR and FQNEAQ (reference sequence). The V gene end was trimmed by 5 bases and the J gene end by 4 bases; junction bases not matched to a gene: 6. Here the CDR3 DNA reads TGTGCCAGCAGCGAGGACAGGGCGCCCACCGGGGAGCTGTTTTTT. Protein: CASSEDRAPTGELFF.

There are many counts of this clone. The gene calls are TRBV5-4 and TRBJ1-2; D remains ambiguous. The germline CDR1 and CDR2 sequences are SGHNT and YYREEE (reference sequence). This CDR3 comprises 14 residues. V lost 0 bases to trimming and J lost 0 bases, with 6 bases between them. The DNA of the CDR3 is TGTGCCAGCAGCTTGGGGAACACTAACTATGGCTACACCTTC. As protein: CASSLGNTNYGYTF.

This sequence joins TRBV2 and TRBJ2-3, with 9 bases aligning to TRBD2. CDR3 size: 18 residues. The V gene's germline CDR1 is SNHLY and CDR2 FYNNEI. Germline trimming cut 2 bases from V and 3 bases from J; bases unmatched to any gene: 12. The CDR3 DNA reads as TGTGCCAGCAGTGAACGGGCTAGCGGGAACCGGGGAACAGATACGCAGTATTTT. The encoded protein is CASSERASGNRGTDTQYF.

The chain uses TRBV5-1 and TRBJ1-3; a weak D match, TRBD1 (5 bases). The ends were cut back, 0 bases at V and 0 bases at J, with 16 bases in the middle. This CDR3 is 18 amino acids long. CDR1 SGHRS and CDR2 YFSETQ come from the germline V gene. For the CDR3, the DNA is TGCGCCAGCAGCTTGGGCAGGACACTTTCATTCTCTGGAAACACCATATATTTT. Translation gives CASSLGRTLSFSGNTIYF.

V gene TRBV9 combines with J gene TRBJ2-1; 12 nucleotides match TRBD2. The CDR3 has 16 residues. The germline V gene encodes CDR1 SGDLS and CDR2 YYNGEE. V trimming: 3 bases; J trimming: 7 bases; junction bases outside the gene matches: 8. CDR3 in amino acids: CASSAPSGRAWNEQFF. The CDR3 bases are TGTGCCAGCAGCGCTCCTAGCGGGAGGGCCTGGAATGAGCAGTTCTTC.

CDR3 amino acids: CASSVEKVGNRAYNEQFF. The CDR3 DNA is TGTGCCAGCAGCGTAGAAAAGGTGGGGAATCGCGCCTACAATGAGCAGTTCTTC. The rearrangement links TRBV9 to TRBJ2-1; no firm D call. Trimming left V 0 bases short and J 2 bases short, with 18 bases between. Per germline, CDR1 SGDLS and CDR2 YYNGEE. The CDR3 sequence is 18 residues long.

V usage is TRBV4-1 and J usage is TRBJ2-1; the D call may be TRBD1 or TRBD2 (5 bases each). The V end was cut by 1 base, the J end by 0 bases, with 7 bases between. Germline CDR1 is MGHRA and CDR2 is YSYEKL. The CDR3 covers 15 residues. The CDR3 loop reads CASSQVGGSYNEQFF. As DNA, the CDR3 is TGCGCCAGCAGCCAAGTTGGGGGCTCCTACAATGAGCAGTTCTTC.

This rearrangement joins TRBV7-3 to TRBJ2-1; 7 positions match TRBD1. The CDR3 extends over 16 amino acids. Looked up from germline, CDR1 is SGHTA and CDR2 is FQGTGA. Trimming removed 1 base from V and 3 bases from J; junction bases left unmatched: 6. The CDR3 reads CASSLITRGIYNEQFF. In DNA, the CDR3 is TGTGCCAGCAGCTTAATCACCAGGGGGATCTACAATGAGCAGTTCTTC.

V and J are TRBV6-1 and TRBJ1-5; tentatively, D is TRBD1 (5 bases). V was shortened by 2 bases and J by 7 bases, with 12 bases between the two germline ends. The CDR3 is 14 amino acids. Germline assignment: CDR1 MNHNS and CDR2 SASEGT. The CDR3 bases are TGTGCCAGCAGTGAAAACGGGGGTTGGCAGCCCCAGCATTTT. This sequence encodes CASSENGGWQPQHF.

The genes are TRBV4-2 and TRBJ2-2; D unresolved. The CDR3 is made up of 13 amino acids. The V and J ends lost 3 bases and 5 bases respectively, with 7 bases between them. Per the germline V gene, CDR1 is LGHNA and CDR2 is YNFKEQ. CDR3 region: CASSHFGTGELFF. The CDR3 coding sequence is TGTGCCAGCAGCCACTTCGGTACCGGGGAGCTGTTTTTT.

CDR3 nucleotides: TGTGCCAGCAGTGAATTTACCAACCCGAACACCGGGGAGCTGTTTTTT. This encodes CASSEFTNPNTGELFF. The chain carries TRBV6-1 and TRBJ2-2; D gene uncertain. Looked up from germline, CDR1 is MNHNS and CDR2 is SASEGT. There are 16 residues in the CDR3. V lost 2 bases to trimming and J lost 0 bases, with 10 bases between them.

This clone was counted between two and nine times. J is TRBJ2-5 and V is TRBV7-9; 10 bases fit TRBD2. After removal of 6 bases from V and 4 bases from J, the junction contained 8 bases not matched to a gene. The CDR3 has 15 residues. CDR1 is SEHNR, CDR2 FQNEAQ, per germline (reference sequence). The CDR3 DNA is TGTGCCAGCAGTACCCTAGCGGGAGTGGGAGAGACCCAGTACTTC. Translation gives CASSTLAGVGETQYF.

The chain couples TRBV4-1 to TRBJ2-7; maybe TRBD2 (5 bases). CDR1 MGHRA and CDR2 YSYEKL come from the germline V gene. The CDR3 loop spans 18 amino acids. Trimming removed 0 bases from V and 3 bases from J, with 21 bases in between. The CDR3 region is CASSQERKGGPNFYEQYF. CDR3 DNA: TGCGCCAGCAGCCAAGAAAGGAAGGGCGGGCCCAATTTCTACGAGCAGTACTTC.

The V call is TRBV28, the J call TRBJ2-7, with D tentatively TRBD1 (6 bases). The CDR3 consists of 16 residues. Trimming removed 3 bases at V and 5 bases at J, with 20 bases between. Germline V lookup: CDR1 MDHEN, CDR2 SYDVKM. The CDR3 sequence is CASSFLTTGRGNEQYF. CDR3 nucleotide sequence: TGTGCCAGCAGTTTCCTTACGACAGGCCGGGGAAACGAGCAGTACTTC.

The chain uses TRBV7-9 and TRBJ2-3; 10 positions match TRBD2. Germline V CDR1 and CDR2: SEHNR, FQNEAQ (reference sequence). V dropped 4 bases and J dropped 3; count of bases not matched to a gene: 7. The CDR3 is 16 residues long. CDR3 sequence (DNA): TGTGCCAGCAGCTCGGTAGCTAGCGGGAGAACAGATACGCAGTATTTT. This translates into CASSSVASGRTDTQYF.

The chain carries TRBV11-2 and TRBJ2-7; TRBD1 or TRBD2 may be the D gene (5 bases each). Germline assignment: CDR1 SGHAT and CDR2 FQNNGV. The CDR3 totals 15 residues. V dropped 1 base and J dropped 5 bases, with 15 bases sitting between them. The CDR3 sequence is CASSLGTSKGDEQYF. The CDR3 DNA follows: TGTGCCAGCAGCTTAGGGACTTCAAAAGGGGACGAGCAGTACTTC. The full variable domain, its missing parts supplied by reference TRBV11-2 and TRBJ2-7, is EAGVAQSPRYKIIEKRQSVAFWCNPISGHATLYWYQQILGQGPKLLIQFQNNGVVDDSQLPKDRFSAERLKGVDSTLKIQPAKLEDSAVYLCASSLGTSKGDEQYFGPGTRLTVT.

CDR3 DNA: TGTGCCAGCCGGGGGGACGGCAACACTGAAGCTTTCTTT. It is translated as CASRGDGNTEAFF. This sequence joins TRBV2 and TRBJ1-1, with D possibly matching TRBD1 (5 bases). The CDR3 is made up of 13 amino acids. V dropped 8 bases and J dropped 2 bases, with 12 bases sitting between them. The germline gives CDR1 SNHLY, CDR2 FYNNEI.

The genes are TRBV7-9 and TRBJ2-5, with a possible D match to TRBD2 (5 bases). Germline V CDR1 and CDR2: SEHNR, FQNEAQ (reference sequence). V lost 3 bases and J 4 bases, leaving 15 bases between the germline ends. This CDR3 spans 15 amino acids. The CDR3 DNA reads as TGTGCCAGCAGCTTCGGACGGGGAAGTCGAGAGACCCAGTACTTC. This gives the protein CASSFGRGSRETQYF. Complete variable domain (other parts from reference TRBV7-9 and TRBJ2-5): DTGVSQNPRHKITKRGQNVTFRCDPISEHNRLYWYRQTLGQGPEFLTYFQNEAQLEKSRLLSDRFSAERPKGSFSTLEIQRTEQGDSAMYLCASSFGRGSRETQYFGPGTRLLVL.

V and J are TRBV11-2 and TRBJ2-7, with D possibly being TRBD1 (6 bases). The CDR3 sequence is 15 residues long. In germline, CDR1 is SGHAT, CDR2 FQNNGV. Trimming left V 4 bases short and J 4 bases short, with 17 bases between. In nucleotides, the CDR3 is TGTGCCAGCAGCTCCCGGACAGCCCCGGGGTACGAGCAGTACTTC. This encodes CASSSRTAPGYEQYF.

The gene calls are TRBV29-1 and TRBJ2-1; 13 positions match TRBD2. The germline V gene encodes CDR1 SQVTM and CDR2 ANQGSEA. Trimming at V came to 2 bases and at J to 0 bases, leaving 10 bases not matched to a gene. CDR3 length: 19 amino acids. CDR3: CSVEFGLAGESSSYNEQFF. In nucleotides, the CDR3 is TGCAGCGTTGAATTCGGACTAGCGGGGGAATCCTCCTCCTACAATGAGCAGTTCTTC.

The CDR3 bases are TGTGCCAGCAGCTTAGATGGCGGGAGTTTTAATGAGCAGTTCTTC. Encoded protein: CASSLDGGSFNEQFF. J is TRBJ2-1 and V is TRBV7-9; 7 bases are a match to TRBD2. The V segment lost 1 base and the J segment 7 bases; nucleotides outside the gene matches: 7. The CDR3 is made up of 15 amino acids. Germline V lookup: CDR1 SEHNR, CDR2 FQNEAQ (reference sequence).

As for this clone: Additional DNA sequences in this sample encode the identical CDR3. The J gene is TRBJ2-7, the V gene TRBV11-2; D remains ambiguous. Trimming cost V 8 bases and J 3 bases, with 14 bases left between them. Germline V gene data show CDR1 as SGHAT and CDR2 as FQNNGV. The CDR3 length is 13 residues. The CDR3 nucleotides read TGTGCCAGCTCCTTAGGCCTCCGCTACGAGCAGTACTTC. This sequence encodes CASSLGLRYEQYF. Using reference TRBV11-2 and TRBJ2-7 for the parts outside the CDR3, the full variable domain is EAGVAQSPRYKIIEKRQSVAFWCNPISGHATLYWYQQILGQGPKLLIQFQNNGVVDDSQLPKDRFSAERLKGVDSTLKIQPAKLEDSAVYLCASSLGLRYEQYFGPGTRLTVT.

The rearrangement uses TRBV4-1 and TRBJ1-2, with a tentative D call TRBD1 (5 bases). Germline V gene sequence: CDR1 MGHRA, CDR2 YSYEKL. Between the trimmed V and J ends, which lost 2 bases and 2 bases, there was a span of 12 bases. This CDR3 has 15 amino acids. CDR3 DNA sequence: TGCGCCAGCAGCCAAAAAATGGACACGAACTATGGCTACACCTTC. Its protein product is CASSQKMDTNYGYTF.

This clone showed up just once. The chain combines TRBV7-9 with TRBJ1-2, with D perhaps matching TRBD1 (5 bases). The CDR3 extends over 13 amino acids. From germline, CDR1 is SEHNR and CDR2 FQNEAQ (reference sequence). The V end lost 4 bases, the J end lost 6 bases, and 12 bases lay between the germline ends. The CDR3 loop is CASSWRGTDGYTF. The CDR3 nucleotides are TGTGCCAGCAGCTGGCGGGGGACGGATGGCTACACCTTC.

The gene calls are TRBV4-3 and TRBJ2-7, with D hard to call. The length of the CDR3 is 14 residues. V lost 5 bases and J 1 base, leaving 12 bases between the germline ends. Germline V gives CDR1 LGHNA, CDR2 YSLEER. The CDR3 DNA reads as TGCGCCAGCAGCGAGAGGAAGCTGTCCTACGAGCAGTACTTC. Translating it yields CASSERKLSYEQYF.

The chain couples TRBV2 to TRBJ1-2; 10 bases line up with TRBD1. The CDR3 length is 14 residues. V lost 6 bases to trimming and J lost 6 bases; unmatched junction nucleotides: 7. Per the germline V gene, CDR1 is SNHLY and CDR2 is FYNNEI. CDR3 nucleotides: TGTGCCAGCAGGGAGGGACAGGGGTCGCATGGCTACACCTTC. Its translation is CASREGQGSHGYTF.

V gene TRBV27 combines with J gene TRBJ1-2; 10 bases align to TRBD1. The J segment lost 5 bases and the V segment lost 6 bases, leaving 6 bases of the junction unmatched. Germline values: CDR1 MNHEY, CDR2 SMNVEV (reference sequence). The CDR3 contains 14 residues. The DNA for the CDR3 is TGTGCCAGCAGGAATCCGGGACAGGGGTATGGCTACACCTTC. This codes for CASRNPGQGYGYTF.